The 6 T cell receptor beta chains in this list originate from one sample, sequenced in a study of vaccination effects on CD4 cells after COVID-19. ViraFEST used viral peptide pools to expand antigen-specific CD4+ T cells before sequencing. CD4+ T cell isolation took place after approximately ten days of culture. Everyone in the study got two shots of either the BNT162b2 or mRNA-1273 vaccine. Using immunoSEQ multiplex PCR, the repertoire was profiled, and TCRdb retains in-frame clones only, with some absent. The sample includes approximately 26,000 clones, 60% to 80% of them seen just once. These receptors' targets are unknown. Source: CD4+ T cells from PBMCs cultured with SARS-CoV-2 spike peptides, taken after COVID-19 vaccination. These receptors all come from a human donor who received a COVID-19 vaccine. Some clones in this sample may be carry-over from other donors' samples.

V is TRBV23-1 and J is TRBJ2-2, with D unresolved. TRBV23-1 is an ORF, with its function uncertain. V was pared by 2 bases and J by 8 bases, with 21 bases between. This CDR3 is 17 amino acids long. The CDR3 sequence: CASSQGEVANFPGELFF. CDR3 nucleotides: TGCGCCAGCAGTCAAGGAGAGGTTGCTAATTTCCCGGGGGAGCTGTTTTTT.

The chain is built from TRBV7-2 and TRBJ1-2; D gene uncertain. Germline CDR1 SGHTA, CDR2 FQGNSA. With 1 base removed from V and 4 bases from J, the gap between germline ends came to 7 bases. CDR3 length: 13 residues. The CDR3 here is CASSLGLSYGYTF. CDR3 coding DNA: TGTGCCAGCAGCTTAGGACTCAGCTATGGCTACACCTTC.

The CDR3 here is CASSEKDREGETQYF. The CDR3 DNA reads as TGTGCCAGCAGTGAAAAGGACAGGGAAGGAGAGACCCAGTACTTC. The chain links TRBV6-1 to TRBJ2-5, with TRBD1 matching over 8 bases. This CDR3 has 15 amino acids. Germline V CDR1 and CDR2: MNHNS, SASEGT. V shed 2 bases and J 4 bases; nucleotides not matched to a gene: 6.

J is TRBJ2-3 and V is TRBV7-2; D gene ambiguous. Trimming removed 0 bases at V and 4 bases at J, with 8 bases between. The CDR3 is 14 residues long. The germline V gene encodes CDR1 SGHTA and CDR2 FQGNSA. DNA for the CDR3: TGTGCCAGCAGCTTAGCAACCCACTCAGATACGCAGTATTTT. This encodes CASSLATHSDTQYF.

The chain couples TRBV28 to TRBJ1-5; TRBD1 matches 9 bases. This CDR3 has 14 amino acids. V lost 5 bases to trimming and J lost 6 bases; unmatched junction nucleotides: 5. Germline V CDR1 and CDR2: MDHEN, SYDVKM. Here the CDR3 DNA reads TGTGCCAGCAGTCCCACAGGGGGCGGTCAGCCCCAGCATTTT. It specifies CASSPTGGGQPQHF.

The chain carries TRBV5-4 and TRBJ2-1; D not certain. This CDR3 has 14 residues. CDR1 is SGHNT and CDR2 is YYREEE in the germline V gene (reference sequence). The germline V and J ends were trimmed by 1 base and 0 bases, with 5 bases remaining between them. The CDR3 reads CASSLTSSYNEQFF. Written as DNA, the CDR3 is TGTGCCAGCAGCTTGACGAGCTCCTACAATGAGCAGTTCTTC.